This TCR beta chain appears in the sequencing data of a study of blood T cells in healthy people across ages. Overall study findings and caveats: Samples with more naive T cells showed higher observed beta diversity. Donor CMV status was unknown, possibly confounding expanded clonotype changes. The fall in TCR beta diversity per million T cells was roughly linear with age.

A sample-barcoded 5' primer and a J-beta primer mix were used in a second PCR of roughly 7 to 11 cycles. From the 5' RACE reads, TCRdb called clonotypes with MiXCR, one entry per CDR3 protein. The sample includes approximately 960,000 distinct CDR3 sequences, almost 30% of them seen just once. About this clonotype: Its antigen is unidentified.

Germline V gene data show CDR1 as LGHDT and CDR2 as YNNKEL (reference sequence). CDR3 length: 15 amino acids. The junction had 9 bases not matched to a gene; V was cut back by 6 bases and J by 4 bases. The same data also went into a second study, on T cells of mothers and their children. That work states: There were no persistent microchimeric T cell clones detected.

The TCR originated in a woman in her thirties or forties in good health. Input material: blood. This chain connects TRBV3-1 to TRBJ1-2, with TRBD1 identical over 9 bases. The DNA for the CDR3 is TGTGCCAGCAGTCAGCGGACAGGGGTGTCCTATGGCTACACCTTC. This gives the protein CASSQRTGVSYGYTF.